This T cell receptor beta chain comes out of a study of metastatic and nonmetastatic thyroid tumors. The wider study: Repertoire comparisons spanned blood and tumor or nodule tissue from malignant and benign thyroid patients. Whole-study results and caveats: In both blood and tumor samples, TCR beta diversity was reported significantly higher for malignant than benign nodules.

Thyroid surgery took place with no prior treatment in any patient. Authors' methods: A papillary thyroid cancer distant-metastasis classifier was built from CDR3 differences across clinicopathological groups. Using MiXCR, TCRdb reanalyzed the PCR reads. TCRdb, rather than the study authors, made the V and J calls. Among 15,000 to 20,000 clones listed, roughly a quarter were seen once. As concerns this clone: The antigen is not known. An end of the junction does not agree with germline; a read error may underlie this.

This TCR was recovered from a female donor with papillary thyroid cancer or a benign thyroid nodule (not recorded which). Some clones in this sample may be carry-over from other donors' samples. Sequenced material: tumor tissue.

The CDR3 region has the DNA TGCAGTGCTAGAGATCTACTAGCGGGGGGGCGCTGCGAGCGGTACTTC. The encoded protein is CSARDLLAGGRCERYF. The chain uses TRBV20-1 and TRBJ2-7, with TRBD2 identical over 13 bases. Germline V lookup: CDR1 DFQATT, CDR2 SNEGSKA (reference sequence). CDR3 length: 16 residues.